Many counts were recorded for the clone carrying this T cell receptor (beta chain). The antigen remains unidentified. Template material for amplifying TCR beta CDR3 regions consisted of RNA transcripts. An initial round of RT-PCR targeting the TCR CDR3 relied on the HTBI primer set. Each CDR3 protein gets one entry after TCRdb re-called the multiplex PCR reads with MiXCR. The profile shows a few hundred thousand distinct CDR3 sequences, around 16% of them singletons. This specimen comes from a study of T cells in Graves' hyperthyroidism and ophthalmopathy. Germline V CDR1 and CDR2: MNHEY, SMNVEV (reference sequence). With 3 bases clipped from V and 6 bases from J, the junction kept 8 bases outside the gene matches. The CDR3 covers 14 residues. Hyperthyroidism patients were newly diagnosed, had disease duration under 2 months, and were aged 18 to 65 years. Uncontrolled infection, other autoimmune disease, pregnancy and lactation each barred patients from inclusion.

General observations from the study: In the analysis, a 13 V-J model separated ophthalmopathy from stable hyperthyroidism. Most thyroid clonotypes expanded above 0.001 were also detected in blood.

The chain joins TRBV27 to TRBJ2-7; 7 bases match TRBD1. The sequencing input was blood. The clonotype comes from a woman in her twenties or thirties with Graves' hyperthyroidism. The CDR3 nucleotides read TGTGCCAGCAGTTTTTTACAGGGGCCCGCCGAGCAGTACTTC. This gives the protein CASSFLQGPAEQYF.